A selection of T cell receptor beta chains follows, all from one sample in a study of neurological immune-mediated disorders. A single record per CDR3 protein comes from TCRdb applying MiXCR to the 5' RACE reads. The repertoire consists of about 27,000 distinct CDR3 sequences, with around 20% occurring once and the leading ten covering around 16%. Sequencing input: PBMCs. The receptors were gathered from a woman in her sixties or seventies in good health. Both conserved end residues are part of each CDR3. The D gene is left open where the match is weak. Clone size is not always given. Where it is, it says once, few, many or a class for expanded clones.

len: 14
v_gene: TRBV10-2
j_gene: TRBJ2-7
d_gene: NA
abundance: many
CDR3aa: CASRETGTPPEQYF
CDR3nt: TGCGCCAGCAGGGAAACCGGGACTCCTCCGGAGCAGTACTTC

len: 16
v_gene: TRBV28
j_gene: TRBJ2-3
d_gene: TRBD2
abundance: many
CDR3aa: CASSPPAGGLTDTQYF
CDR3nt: TGTGCCAGCAGTCCCCCAGCGGGAGGGCTCACAGATACGCAGTATTTT

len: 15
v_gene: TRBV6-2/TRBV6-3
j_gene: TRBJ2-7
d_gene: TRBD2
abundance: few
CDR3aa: CASSYSGSSSYEQYF
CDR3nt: TGTGCCAGCAGTTATAGCGGGAGCAGCTCCTACGAGCAGTACTTC

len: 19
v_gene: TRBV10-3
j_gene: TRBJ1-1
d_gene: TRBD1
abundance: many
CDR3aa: CATKASLLTGAAIGTEAFF
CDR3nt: TGTGCCACCAAAGCCAGCCTTCTTACAGGGGCGGCGATCGGCACTGAAGCTTTCTTT

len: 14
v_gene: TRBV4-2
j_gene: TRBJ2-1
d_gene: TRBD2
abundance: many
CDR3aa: CASSQEGLAGEEFF
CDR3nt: TGTGCCAGCAGCCAAGAGGGTCTAGCGGGAGAGGAGTTCTTC

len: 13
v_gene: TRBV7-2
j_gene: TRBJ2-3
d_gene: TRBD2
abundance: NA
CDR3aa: CASKGLITDTQYF
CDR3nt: TGTGCCAGCAAGGGACTAATCACAGATACGCAGTATTTT

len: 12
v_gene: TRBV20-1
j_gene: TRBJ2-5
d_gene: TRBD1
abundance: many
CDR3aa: CSAPTGQETQYF
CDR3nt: TGCAGTGCTCCGACAGGGCAAGAGACCCAGTACTTC

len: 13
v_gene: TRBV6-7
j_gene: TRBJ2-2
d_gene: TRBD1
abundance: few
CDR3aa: CASSVRGPGELFF
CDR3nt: TGTGCCAGCAGTGTCAGGGGGCCCGGGGAGCTGTTTTTT

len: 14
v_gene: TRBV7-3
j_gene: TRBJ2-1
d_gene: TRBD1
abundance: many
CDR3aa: CASSPTGQGHEQFF
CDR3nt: TGTGCCAGCAGCCCAACGGGACAGGGCCATGAGCAGTTCTTC

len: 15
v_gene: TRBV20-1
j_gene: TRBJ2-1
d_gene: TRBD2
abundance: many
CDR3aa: CSASSGRVGYNEQFF
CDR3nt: TGCAGTGCATCTAGCGGGAGGGTGGGTTACAATGAGCAGTTCTTC

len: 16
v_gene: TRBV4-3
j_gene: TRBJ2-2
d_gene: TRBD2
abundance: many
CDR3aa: CASSNLPGGLTGELFF
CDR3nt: TGCGCCAGCAGCAATTTGCCGGGAGGCCTCACCGGGGAGCTGTTTTTT

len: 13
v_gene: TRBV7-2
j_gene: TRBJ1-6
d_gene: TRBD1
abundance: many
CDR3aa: CASSDRGDSPLHF
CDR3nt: TGTGCCAGCAGCGACAGGGGAGATTCACCCCTCCACTTT

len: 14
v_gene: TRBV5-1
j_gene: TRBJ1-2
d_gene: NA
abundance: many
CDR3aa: CASSIGTVYGDYTF
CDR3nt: TGCGCCAGCAGCATCGGGACGGTTTATGGAGACTACACCTTC

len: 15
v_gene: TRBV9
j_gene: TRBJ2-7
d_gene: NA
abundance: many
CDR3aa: CASSVGAGVTYEQYF
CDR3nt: TGTGCCAGCAGCGTAGGGGCAGGGGTTACCTACGAGCAGTACTTC

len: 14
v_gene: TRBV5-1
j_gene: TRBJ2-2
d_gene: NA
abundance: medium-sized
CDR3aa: CASSLTGNTGELFF
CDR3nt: TGCGCCAGCAGCTTGACGGGGAACACCGGGGAGCTGTTTTTT

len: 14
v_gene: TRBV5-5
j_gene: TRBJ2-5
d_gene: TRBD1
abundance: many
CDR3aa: CASSLDRGKETQYF
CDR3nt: TGTGCCAGCAGCTTGGACAGGGGAAAAGAGACCCAGTACTTC